The 10 T cell receptor beta chains reported below all come from one sample, sequenced in a study of blood T cell repertoires in COVID-19. Generated by immunoSEQ multiplex PCR, the TCRdb table keeps only in-frame clones and is missing some. The sample carries hundreds of thousands of clones, roughly 86% recorded once. Input material: peripheral blood. These TCRs come from a man between 65 and 85 years old with acute or convalescent COVID-19.

The genes are TRBV6-2 or TRBV6-3 and TRBJ1-2; D is unresolved. The germline V gene encodes CDR1 MNHEY and CDR2 SVGEGT. This CDR3 has 11 amino acids. V dropped 4 bases and J dropped 2 bases, with 2 bases sitting between them. CDR3 amino acids: CASSSNYGYTF. CDR3 nucleotides: TGTGCCAGCAGTTCAAACTATGGCTACACCTTC.

The V gene is TRBV30, the J gene TRBJ1-2; 11 nucleotides agree with TRBD1. Germline V gives CDR1 GTSNPN, CDR2 SVGIG (reference sequence). Trimming took 2 bases from V and 8 from J; bases not matched to a gene: 10. CDR3 length: 15 residues. CDR3 amino acids: CAWSTRTGGAGGYTF. DNA for the CDR3: TGTGCCTGGAGTACTCGGACAGGGGGCGCGGGGGGCTACACCTTC.

The chain carries TRBV6-4 and TRBJ2-1; D gene unclear. With 6 bases removed from V and 6 bases from J, the gap between germline ends came to 12 bases. The germline CDR1 and CDR2 sequences are MRHNA and SNTAGT. This CDR3 has 13 residues. The CDR3 DNA reads TGTGCCAGCAGCCCAAGGAACAGCAATGAGCAGTTCTTC. This sequence encodes CASSPRNSNEQFF.

Here the CDR3 DNA reads TGTGCCAGCAGCACCCGACAGGGTACTAGCGGGCAAAGGGGCGGGGAGCTGTTTTTT. As protein: CASSTRQGTSGQRGGELFF. V gene TRBV9 combines with J gene TRBJ2-2; 9 bases line up with TRBD2. The CDR3 sequence is 19 residues long. Germline assignment: CDR1 SGDLS and CDR2 YYNGEE. With 4 bases clipped from V and 7 bases from J, the junction kept 20 bases outside the gene matches.

V is TRBV28 and J is TRBJ1-2; D gene unclear. Per germline, CDR1 MDHEN and CDR2 SYDVKM. V lost 1 base and J 8 bases, leaving 14 bases between the germline ends. The CDR3 consists of 14 residues. The CDR3 loop is CASSLFPSPGGYTF. The CDR3 nucleotides are TGTGCCAGCAGTTTATTCCCCTCCCCTGGCGGCTACACCTTC.

The CDR3 loop is CASSLSSLYNEQFF. The CDR3 DNA follows: TGTGCCAGCAGCTTATCGTCTCTCTACAATGAGCAGTTCTTC. The chain joins TRBV7-8 to TRBJ2-1; no clear D. This CDR3 region has 14 residues. Germline lookup yields CDR1 SGHVS and CDR2 FQNEAQ. V was trimmed by 2 bases and J by 3 bases, leaving 8 bases between them.

The chain employs TRBV15 and TRBJ1-4; 8 nucleotides align to TRBD1. The germline CDR1 and CDR2 sequences are LNHNV and YYDKDF (reference sequence). J gave up 8 bases and V 4 bases, and 6 bases lay outside the gene matches. The length of the CDR3 is 14 residues. The CDR3 is CATSIRTGLEKLFF. The CDR3 DNA sequence: TGTGCCACCAGCATCAGGACAGGGTTGGAAAAACTGTTTTTT.

This clone was counted a single time. The genes are TRBV4-2 and TRBJ2-1; 9 nucleotides match TRBD1. This CDR3 spans 15 amino acids. The ends lost 8 bases at V and 5 bases at J; junction bases unmatched: 10. Germline CDR1 reads LGHNA; CDR2 reads YNFKEQ. The CDR3 protein is CASEARDRDHNEQFF. The CDR3 DNA is TGTGCCAGCGAAGCACGGGACAGGGACCACAATGAGCAGTTCTTC.

The chain couples TRBV7-2 to TRBJ1-2; 9 nucleotides line up with TRBD1. Germline CDR1 SGHTA, CDR2 FQGNSA. The V gene end was trimmed by 5 bases and the J gene end by 7 bases; junction bases not matched to a gene: 5. The CDR3 is 13 amino acids. DNA for the CDR3: TGTGCCAGCAGCGCACAGGGGGCCATTGGCTACACCTTC. Protein product: CASSAQGAIGYTF.

This chain connects TRBV18 to TRBJ2-2; 9 bases fit TRBD1. This CDR3 has 16 amino acids. V lost 3 bases to trimming and J lost 2 bases; unmatched junction nucleotides: 4. Germline V CDR1 and CDR2: KGHSH, LQKENI. DNA of the CDR3: TGTGCCAGCTCACCGAAGGACAGGGGAAACACCGGGGAGCTGTTTTTT. It yields the protein CASSPKDRGNTGELFF.